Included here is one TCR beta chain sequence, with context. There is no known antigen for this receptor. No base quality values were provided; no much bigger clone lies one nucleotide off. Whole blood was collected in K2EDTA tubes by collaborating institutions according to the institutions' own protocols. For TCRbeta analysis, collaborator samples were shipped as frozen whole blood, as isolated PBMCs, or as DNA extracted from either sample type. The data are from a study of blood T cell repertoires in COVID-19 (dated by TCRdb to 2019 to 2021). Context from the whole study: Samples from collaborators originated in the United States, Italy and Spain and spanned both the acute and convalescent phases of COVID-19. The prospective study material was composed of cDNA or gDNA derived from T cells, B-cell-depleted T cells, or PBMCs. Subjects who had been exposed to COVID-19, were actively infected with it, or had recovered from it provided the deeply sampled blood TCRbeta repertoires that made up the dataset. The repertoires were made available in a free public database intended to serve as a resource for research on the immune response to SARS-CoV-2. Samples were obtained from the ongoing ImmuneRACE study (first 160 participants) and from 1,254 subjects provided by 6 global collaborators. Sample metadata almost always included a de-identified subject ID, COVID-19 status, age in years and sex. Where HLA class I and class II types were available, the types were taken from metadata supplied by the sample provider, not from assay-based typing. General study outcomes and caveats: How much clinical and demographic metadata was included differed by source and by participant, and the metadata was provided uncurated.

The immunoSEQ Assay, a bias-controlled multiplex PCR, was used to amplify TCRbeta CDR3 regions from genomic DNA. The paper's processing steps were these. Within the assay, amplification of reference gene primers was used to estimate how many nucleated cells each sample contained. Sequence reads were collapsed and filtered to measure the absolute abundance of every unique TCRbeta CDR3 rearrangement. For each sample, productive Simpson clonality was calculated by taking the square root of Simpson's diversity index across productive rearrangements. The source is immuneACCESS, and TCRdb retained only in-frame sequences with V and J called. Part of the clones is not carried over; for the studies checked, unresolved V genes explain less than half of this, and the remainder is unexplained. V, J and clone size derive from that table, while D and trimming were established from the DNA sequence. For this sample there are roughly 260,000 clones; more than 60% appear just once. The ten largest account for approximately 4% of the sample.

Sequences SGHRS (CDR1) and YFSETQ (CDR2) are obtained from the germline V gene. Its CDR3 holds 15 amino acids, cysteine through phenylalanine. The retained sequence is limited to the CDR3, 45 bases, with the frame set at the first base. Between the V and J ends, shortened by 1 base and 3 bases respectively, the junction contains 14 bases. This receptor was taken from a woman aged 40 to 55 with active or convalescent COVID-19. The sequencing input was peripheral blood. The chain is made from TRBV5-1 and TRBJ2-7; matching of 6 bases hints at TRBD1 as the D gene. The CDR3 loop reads CASSLQAGEFYEQYF. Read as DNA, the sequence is TGCGCCAGCAGCTTGCAGGCAGGGGAGTTCTACGAGCAGTACTTC. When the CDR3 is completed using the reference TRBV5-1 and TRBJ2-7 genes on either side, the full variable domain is KAGVTQTPRYLIKTRGQQVTLSCSPISGHRSVSWYQQTPGQGLQFLFEYFSETQRNKGNFPGRFSGRQFSNSRSEMNVSTLELGDSALYLCASSLQAGEFYEQYFGPGTRLTVT.